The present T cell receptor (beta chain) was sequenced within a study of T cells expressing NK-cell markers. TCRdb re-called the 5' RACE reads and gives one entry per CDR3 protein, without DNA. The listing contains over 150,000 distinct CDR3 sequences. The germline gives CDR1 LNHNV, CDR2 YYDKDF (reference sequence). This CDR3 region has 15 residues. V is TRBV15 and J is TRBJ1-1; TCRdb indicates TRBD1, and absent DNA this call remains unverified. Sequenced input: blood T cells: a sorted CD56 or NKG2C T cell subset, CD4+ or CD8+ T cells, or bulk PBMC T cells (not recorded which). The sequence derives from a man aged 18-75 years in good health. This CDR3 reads CATSRSWGGITEAFF.